Listed below are T cell receptor beta chains from one sample, sequenced in a study of blood T cells in healthy people across ages. TCRdb analysed the 5' RACE reads with MiXCR anew, one entry per CDR3 protein. Of over 1,500,000 distinct CDR3 sequences listed, around 42% are singletons. Source material: blood. The origin of the receptors is a human donor in good health. Both conserved end residues are part of each CDR3. The order of the fields is J gene, clone size, V gene, D gene, CDR3 DNA, CDR3 protein. A D gene is named only where the DNA matches it firmly. Expanded clones are given a class, and other clones once, few, many or no size at all.

TRBJ2-2,few,TRBV10-3,TRBD1,TGTGCCATCAGTCCCCGGGACAGGGGTAATCCAGCGAACACCGGGGAGCTGTTTTTT,CAISPRDRGNPANTGELFF
TRBJ2-1,NA,TRBV30,NA,TGTGCCTTCGGGCCTTCGCACTACAATGAGCAGTTCTTC,CAFGPSHYNEQFF
TRBJ1-1,NA,TRBV29-1,NA,TGCAGCGTTGGGTCAGGGTGGAACACTGAAGCTTTCTTT,CSVGSGWNTEAFF
TRBJ2-3,NA,TRBV24-1,NA,TGTGCCACCAGTGATTCGCAAACGACAAGCACAGATACGCAGTATTTT,CATSDSQTTSTDTQYF
TRBJ2-7,NA,TRBV27,NA,TGTGCCAGCAGCACCTTAGGCTACGAGCAGTACTTC,CASSTLGYEQYF
TRBJ1-1,NA,TRBV5-1,NA,TGCGCCAGCAGCTTGGGTGGGTGGGACACTGTAGCTTTCTTT,CASSLGGWDTVAFF
TRBJ2-6,NA,TRBV2,TRBD1,TGTGCCAGCAGGCCAGTTTTCCGGGACAGGGCGGCTGGGGCCAACGTCCTGACTTTC,CASRPVFRDRAAGANVLTF
TRBJ2-1,NA,TRBV5-1,NA,TGCGCCAGCAGCTGGACGGAGAATGAGCAGTTCTTC,CASSWTENEQFF
TRBJ2-1,NA,TRBV10-3,TRBD2,TGTGCCATCAGTGAGTCCATCACTAGCGGAGACAATGAGCAGTTCTTC,CAISESITSGDNEQFF
TRBJ1-2,few,TRBV29-1,NA,TGCAGCGTTGAGAGGGAACGCTATGGCTACACCTTC,CSVERERYGYTF
TRBJ2-1,few,TRBV5-5,NA,TGTGCCAGCAGCCCGCTTAGAGGATCCTACAATGAGCAGTTCTTC,CASSPLRGSYNEQFF
TRBJ2-3,many,TRBV24-1,NA,TGTGCCACCAGTGGCGGACACCCCACAGATACGCAGTATTTT,CATSGGHPTDTQYF
TRBJ2-7,NA,TRBV29-1,NA,TGCAGCGTTGCCGGTCCGAGCGGAACGAGCTCCTACGAGCAGTACTTC,CSVAGPSGTSSYEQYF
TRBJ1-4,NA,TRBV29-1,NA,TGCAGCGTTGTAGGATCAACTAATGAAAAACTGTTTTTT,CSVVGSTNEKLFF
TRBJ1-1,few,TRBV29-1,NA,TGCAGCGGGGAGGGACTGGGGGGCAAAGAAGCTTTCTTT,CSGEGLGGKEAFF
TRBJ2-7,once,TRBV20-1,NA,TGCAGTGCCAACGCGGGAACAGGAAAAGGGACCGAGCAGTACTTC,CSANAGTGKGTEQYF
TRBJ2-1,many,TRBV5-5,NA,TGTGCCAGCAGCTTGGTGTCCTTACCCTACAATGAGCAGTTCTTC,CASSLVSLPYNEQFF
TRBJ2-1,few,TRBV2,NA,TGTGCCAGCAGTGGCTCTTTGGATATTGCCCATGAGCAGTTCTTC,CASSGSLDIAHEQFF
TRBJ2-1,few,TRBV20-1,NA,TGCAGTGCTAGAATCGGGGGCCTATACAATGAGCAGTTCTTC,CSARIGGLYNEQFF
TRBJ2-6,few,TRBV20-1,NA,TGCAGTGCTAGAGGGCAGGAGAGCTCTGGGGCCAACGTCCTGACTTTC,CSARGQESSGANVLTF
TRBJ1-4,NA,TRBV4-1,TRBD1,TGCGCCAGCAGCCCCGACAGGGTTGCAACTAATGAAAAACTGTTTTTT,CASSPDRVATNEKLFF
TRBJ2-5,once,TRBV28,NA,TGTGCCAGCTCCGTGGGGCGCATCCAAGAGACCCAGTACTTC,CASSVGRIQETQYF
TRBJ2-1,few,TRBV29-1,NA,TGCAGCGTTGTACCAGTCTCCGATGAGCAGTTCTTC,CSVVPVSDEQFF
TRBJ2-7,NA,TRBV7-9,NA,TGTGCCACAATAGGGGACGAGCAGTACTTC,CATIGDEQYF
TRBJ2-3,NA,TRBV2,NA,TGTGCCAGCCGAATGGGCCTCACAGATACGCAGTATTTT,CASRMGLTDTQYF
TRBJ1-1,NA,TRBV15,NA,TGTGCCACCAGCAGAGAAGGTCGGAGTAAAGCTTTCTTT,CATSREGRSKAFF
TRBJ2-7,NA,TRBV7-8,NA,TGTGCCAGCAGCTGGGGACCCGCCTACGAGCAGTACTTC,CASSWGPAYEQYF
TRBJ2-5,NA,TRBV4-3,NA,TGCGCCAGCAGCCAAGGAGGGGGGTCCGGAGAGACCCAGTACTTC,CASSQGGGSGETQYF
TRBJ2-3,many,TRBV20-1,NA,TGCAGTGCTAGTGGCGCCGATACGCAGTATTTT,CSASGADTQYF
TRBJ2-7,NA,TRBV28,NA,TGTGCCAGCAGTAAAACTGGTGCGGTCTACGAGCAGTACTTC,CASSKTGAVYEQYF
TRBJ2-3,NA,TRBV3-1,NA,TGTGCCAGCAGCCAAGATATGGGGACCACAGATACGCAGTATTTT,CASSQDMGTTDTQYF
TRBJ1-2,few,TRBV30,NA,TGTGCCTGGAGTGGGCGTAACTATGGCTACACCTTC,CAWSGRNYGYTF
TRBJ2-2,few,TRBV11-3,TRBD1,TGTGCCAGCAGAACCGGGACAGGGGACACCGGGGAGCTGTTTTTT,CASRTGTGDTGELFF
TRBJ2-2,NA,TRBV4-3,TRBD1,TGCGCCAGCAGCCAAGATGGTAGGGGGCTCATCGGGGAGCTGTTTTTT,CASSQDGRGLIGELFF
TRBJ1-2,few,TRBV29-1,TRBD1,TGCAGCGCCGACAGGGGCTCTAACTATGGCTACACCTTC,CSADRGSNYGYTF
TRBJ1-1,NA,TRBV12-3/TRBV12-4,TRBD1,TGTGCCAGCAGTCGTCAGACAGGGAAAGCTTTCTTT,CASSRQTGKAFF
TRBJ2-7,few,TRBV6-2/TRBV6-3,TRBD1,TGTGCCAGCAGCACTGGGACAGGGCGGTACGAGCAGTACTTC,CASSTGTGRYEQYF
TRBJ1-2,few,TRBV5-1,NA,TGCGCCAGCTCAGATAATGTGGGTTTCGGCTATGGCTACACCTTC,CASSDNVGFGYGYTF
TRBJ2-1,few,TRBV7-6,NA,TGTGCCAGCAGCTTAGTAGCGCGGGGAGAGCAGTTCTTC,CASSLVARGEQFF
TRBJ2-1,many,TRBV4-2,TRBD2,TGTGCCAGCAGCCACCAAGCGGGGGGGCTAAATGAGCAGTTCTTC,CASSHQAGGLNEQFF
TRBJ1-6,NA,TRBV5-1,TRBD1,TGCGCCAGCAGCAACGCCCGGACAGGGGGCGCCGATTCACCCCTCCACTTT,CASSNARTGGADSPLHF
TRBJ2-3,NA,TRBV7-2,TRBD2,TGTGCCAGCAGCCGAATGACAACTAGCGGAGGTACCAGCACAGATACGCAGTATTTT,CASSRMTTSGGTSTDTQYF
TRBJ1-2,NA,TRBV4-1,NA,TGCGCCAGCAGCCAACCTGTCAGGGGCAGGAACTATGGCTACACCTTC,CASSQPVRGRNYGYTF
TRBJ1-4,few,TRBV7-2,NA,TGCGCCAGCAGCCTCAGCACAACTAATGAAAAACTGTTTTTT,CASSLSTTNEKLFF
TRBJ2-3,NA,TRBV2,TRBD1,TGTGCCAGCAGGCTAAGGACAGGGGGCGCAGATACGCAGTATTTT,CASRLRTGGADTQYF
TRBJ1-5,few,TRBV6-1,NA,TGTGCCAGCAGTGCTCGACAGTCGCATCAGCCCCAGCATTTT,CASSARQSHQPQHF
TRBJ2-5,few,TRBV20-1,NA,TGCAGTGCTAGAGGCCGGACAACTAAAGAGACCCAGTACTTC,CSARGRTTKETQYF
TRBJ1-2,many,TRBV7-2,NA,TGTGCCAGCAGCCGGGACGGTAACTATGGCTACACCTTC,CASSRDGNYGYTF
TRBJ2-7,NA,TRBV4-2,NA,TGTGCCAGCAGCCATAGGGCGGGTAAACAGTACTTC,CASSHRAGKQYF
TRBJ1-6,NA,TRBV13,NA,TGTGCCAGCAGTTACGGACAGAATTCACCCCTCCACTTT,CASSYGQNSPLHF
TRBJ2-3,many,TRBV3-1,TRBD1,TGTGCCAGCAGTCAGGGGGCGGATACGCAGTATTTT,CASSQGADTQYF
TRBJ2-1,once,TRBV30,NA,TGTGCCTGGAGTCCCCCCTTCGCGGAGCAGTTCTTC,CAWSPPFAEQFF
TRBJ2-6,many,TRBV7-9,TRBD1,TGTGCCAGCAGCTTAGTAAGGGGGCCTGGGGCCAACGTCCTGACTTTC,CASSLVRGPGANVLTF
TRBJ1-1,NA,TRBV29-1,NA,TGCAGCGTTGAATTTGGAGGGAACACTGAAGCTTTCTTT,CSVEFGGNTEAFF
TRBJ2-7,NA,TRBV7-9,NA,TGTGCCAGCAGCTTATCGGGTAGGCAGTACTTC,CASSLSGRQYF
TRBJ1-6,few,TRBV15,TRBD1,TGTGCCACCTCGTTTAGTATTACAGGGGACTCACCCCTCCACTTT,CATSFSITGDSPLHF
TRBJ1-2,NA,TRBV29-1,TRBD1,TGCAGCGCCTCTATACAGGGGGACTATGGCTACACCTTC,CSASIQGDYGYTF
TRBJ2-1,few,TRBV4-1,TRBD2,TGCGCCAGCAGCCAAGATCTGTCAGCGGGGGTTTACAATGAGCAGTTCTTC,CASSQDLSAGVYNEQFF
TRBJ2-3,few,TRBV7-2,NA,TGTGCCAGCAGCTTACGGGCCCGGAGGGACCCTAGCACAGATACGCAGTATTTT,CASSLRARRDPSTDTQYF
TRBJ2-7,NA,TRBV7-9,TRBD2,TGTGCCAGCAGCCGCCCCGAGCGGGGGGGCTACAATGAGCAGTACTTC,CASSRPERGGYNEQYF